The present T cell receptor beta chain was sequenced within a study of technical replicates of blood from a handful of donors. Method: immunoSEQ multiplex PCR; TCRdb's copy keeps in-frame clones and lacks some. Of some 70,000 clones in the sample, about 97% were seen once. Deletions cut 7 bases from V and 6 bases from J, with 19 bases between. The CDR3 covers 15 residues. Germline V gene lookup returns CDR1 MDHEN and CDR2 SYDVKM. The TCR sequence derives from a human donor in good health. Input material: T cells isolated from PBMCs. This rearrangement joins TRBV28 to TRBJ1-5; maybe TRBD1 (6 bases). Here the CDR3 reads CASTYTGMAVQPQHF. The CDR3 DNA reads TGTGCCAGCACCTACACAGGGATGGCGGTTCAGCCCCAGCATTTT.